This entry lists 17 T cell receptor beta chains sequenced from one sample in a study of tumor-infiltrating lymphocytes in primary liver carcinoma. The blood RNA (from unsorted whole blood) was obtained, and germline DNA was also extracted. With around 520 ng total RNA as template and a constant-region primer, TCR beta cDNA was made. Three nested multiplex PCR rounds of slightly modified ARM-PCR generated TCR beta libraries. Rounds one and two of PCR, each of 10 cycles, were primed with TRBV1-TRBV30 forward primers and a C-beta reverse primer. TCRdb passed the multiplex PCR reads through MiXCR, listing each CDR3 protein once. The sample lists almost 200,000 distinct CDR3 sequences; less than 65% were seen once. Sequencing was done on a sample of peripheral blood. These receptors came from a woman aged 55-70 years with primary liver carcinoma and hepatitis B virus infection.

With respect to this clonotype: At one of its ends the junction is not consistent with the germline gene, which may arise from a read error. CDR3 in amino acids: CASSSGLTANFYKEQFF. In DNA, the CDR3 is TGTGCCAGCAGCTCGGGACTAACGGCTAACTTCTACAAAGAGCAGTTCTTC. The gene calls are TRBV11-3 and TRBJ2-1; 7 bases are shared with TRBD2. Per the germline V gene, CDR1 is SGHNT and CDR2 is YENEEA. There are 17 residues in the CDR3. Based on the CDR3 plus reference TRBV11-3 and TRBJ2-1, the full variable domain is EAGVVQSPRYKIIEKKQPVAFWCNPISGHNTLYWYLQNLGQGPELLIRYENEEAVDDSQLPKDRFSAERLKGVDSTLKIQPAELGDSAVYLCASSSGLTANFYKEQFFGPGTRLTVL.

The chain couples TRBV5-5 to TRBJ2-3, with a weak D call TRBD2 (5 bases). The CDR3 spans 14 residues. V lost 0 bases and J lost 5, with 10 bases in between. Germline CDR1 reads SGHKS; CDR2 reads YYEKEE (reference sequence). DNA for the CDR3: TGTGCCAGCAGCTTGGGGGAGTATGGAGATACGCAGTATTTT. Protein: CASSLGEYGDTQYF.

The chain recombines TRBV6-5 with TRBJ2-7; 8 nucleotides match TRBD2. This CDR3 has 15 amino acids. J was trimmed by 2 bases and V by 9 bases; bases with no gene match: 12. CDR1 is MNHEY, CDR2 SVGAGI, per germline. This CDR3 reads CARTLSGGRTYEQYF. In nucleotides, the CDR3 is TGTGCCAGGACCCTGTCGGGAGGGCGAACCTACGAGCAGTACTTC.

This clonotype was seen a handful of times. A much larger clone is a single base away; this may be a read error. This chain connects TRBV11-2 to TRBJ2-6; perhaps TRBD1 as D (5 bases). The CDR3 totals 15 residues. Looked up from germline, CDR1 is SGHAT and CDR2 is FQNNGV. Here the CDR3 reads CASSATSSGANVQTF. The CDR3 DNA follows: TGTGCCAGCAGCGCGACGAGCTCTGGGGCCAACGTCCAGACTTTC.

This chain's CDR3 is CAIGGLSKDYEQYF. CDR3 nucleotides: TGTGCCATCGGTGGACTATCGAAGGACTACGAGCAGTACTTC. V and J are TRBV10-3 and TRBJ2-7; possible D gene TRBD2, 6 bases. The CDR3 length is 14 residues. CDR1 and CDR2 (germline): ENHRY, SYGVKD. V lost 8 bases, J lost 3 bases, and 17 bases lay in between.

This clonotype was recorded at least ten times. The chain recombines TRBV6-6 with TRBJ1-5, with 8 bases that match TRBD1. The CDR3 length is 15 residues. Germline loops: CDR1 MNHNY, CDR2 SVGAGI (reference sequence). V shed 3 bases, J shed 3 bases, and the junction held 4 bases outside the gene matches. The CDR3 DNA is TGTGCCAGCAGTTATGCGGGACAGGCCAATCAGCCCCAGCATTTT. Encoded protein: CASSYAGQANQPQHF.

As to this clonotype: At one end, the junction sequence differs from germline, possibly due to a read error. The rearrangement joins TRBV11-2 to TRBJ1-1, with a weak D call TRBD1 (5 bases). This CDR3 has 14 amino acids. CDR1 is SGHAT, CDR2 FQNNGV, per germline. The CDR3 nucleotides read TGTGCTAGCAGCTTAGTGCCGACAGTCAATGAAGCTTGCTTT. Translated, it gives CASSLVPTVNEACF. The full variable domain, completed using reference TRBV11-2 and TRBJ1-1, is EAGVAQSPRYKIIEKRQSVAFWCNPISGHATLYWYQQILGQGPKLLIQFQNNGVVDDSQLPKDRFSAERLKGVDSTLKIQPAKLEDSAVYLCASSLVPTVNEACFGQGTRLTVV.

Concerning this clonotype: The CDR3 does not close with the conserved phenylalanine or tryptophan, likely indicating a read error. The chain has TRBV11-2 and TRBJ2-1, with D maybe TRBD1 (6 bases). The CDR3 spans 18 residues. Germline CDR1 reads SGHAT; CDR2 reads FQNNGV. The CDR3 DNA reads TGTGGCAGCAGCTCCCTGACTCCTACAGGGAGCTCCTACAATGAGCAGTTCTCC. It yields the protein CGSSSLTPTGSSYNEQFS.

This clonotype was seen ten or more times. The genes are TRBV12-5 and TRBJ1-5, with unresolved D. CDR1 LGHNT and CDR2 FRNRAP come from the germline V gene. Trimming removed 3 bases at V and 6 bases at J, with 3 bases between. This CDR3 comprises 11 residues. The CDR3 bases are TGTGCTAGTGGTTTAGCTCAGCCCCAGCATTTT. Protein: CASGLAQPQHF.

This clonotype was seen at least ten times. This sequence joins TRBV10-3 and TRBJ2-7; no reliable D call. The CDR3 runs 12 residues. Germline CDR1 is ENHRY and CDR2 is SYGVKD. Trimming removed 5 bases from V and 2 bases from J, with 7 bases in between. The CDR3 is CAISTQTYEQYF. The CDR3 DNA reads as TGTGCCATCAGTACACAAACCTACGAGCAGTACTTC.

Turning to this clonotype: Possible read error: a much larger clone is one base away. CDR3 sequence reads: CASNQDPYRGSQETQYF. The CDR3, as DNA: TGTGCCAGCAACCAAGACCCCTACAGGGGGTCCCAAGAGACCCAGTACTTC. This sequence joins TRBV14 and TRBJ2-5; 8 bases fit TRBD1. This CDR3 is built from 17 residues. From germline, CDR1 is SGHDN and CDR2 FVKESK.

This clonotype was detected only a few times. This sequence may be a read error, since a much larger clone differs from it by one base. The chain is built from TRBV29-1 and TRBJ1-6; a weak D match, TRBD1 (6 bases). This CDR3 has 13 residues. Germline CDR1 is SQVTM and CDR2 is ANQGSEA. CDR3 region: CSVGEGGESPLPF. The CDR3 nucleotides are TGCAGCGTTGGGGAGGGGGGTGAGTCACCCCTCCCCTTT.

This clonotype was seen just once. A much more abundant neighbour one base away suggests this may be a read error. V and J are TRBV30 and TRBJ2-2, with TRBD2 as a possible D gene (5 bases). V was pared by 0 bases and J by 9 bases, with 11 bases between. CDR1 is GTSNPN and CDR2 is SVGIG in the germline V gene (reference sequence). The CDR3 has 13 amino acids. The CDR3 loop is CAWSVADTRELFF. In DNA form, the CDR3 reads TGTGCCTGGAGTGTAGCGGATACCAGGGAGCTGTTTTTT.

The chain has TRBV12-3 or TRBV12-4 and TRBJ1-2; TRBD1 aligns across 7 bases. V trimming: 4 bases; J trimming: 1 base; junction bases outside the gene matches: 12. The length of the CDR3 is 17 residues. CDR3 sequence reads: CASSSRYQGDGNYGYTF. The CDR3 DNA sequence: TGTGCCAGCAGTTCTCGGTACCAGGGGGACGGTAACTATGGCTACACCTTC.

The CDR3 loop is CASSGDNDRGREDLIYGYTF. CDR3 nucleotides: TGTGCCAGCAGTGGGGATAACGACAGGGGGCGCGAAGATTTAATCTATGGCTACACCTTC. The rearrangement joins TRBV2 to TRBJ1-2, with 10 bases fitting TRBD1. The CDR3 contains 20 residues. V was clipped by 4 bases and J by 4 bases; unmatched bases: 21. Looked up from germline, CDR1 is SNHLY and CDR2 is FYNNEI.

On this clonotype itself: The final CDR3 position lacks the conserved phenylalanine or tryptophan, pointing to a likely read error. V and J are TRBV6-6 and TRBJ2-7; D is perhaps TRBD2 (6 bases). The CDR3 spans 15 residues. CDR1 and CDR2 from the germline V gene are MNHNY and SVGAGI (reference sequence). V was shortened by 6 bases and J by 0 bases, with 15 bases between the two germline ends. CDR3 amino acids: CASRWDFPVSYEQYL. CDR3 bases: TGTGCCAGCAGGTGGGACTTCCCGGTCTCCTACGAGCAGTACCTC.

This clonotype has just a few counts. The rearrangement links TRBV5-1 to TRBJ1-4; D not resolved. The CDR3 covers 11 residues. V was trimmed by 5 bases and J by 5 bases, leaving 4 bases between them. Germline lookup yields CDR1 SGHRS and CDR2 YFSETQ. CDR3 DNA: TGCGCCAGCAGACTCAATGAAAAACTGTTTTTT. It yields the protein CASRLNEKLFF.